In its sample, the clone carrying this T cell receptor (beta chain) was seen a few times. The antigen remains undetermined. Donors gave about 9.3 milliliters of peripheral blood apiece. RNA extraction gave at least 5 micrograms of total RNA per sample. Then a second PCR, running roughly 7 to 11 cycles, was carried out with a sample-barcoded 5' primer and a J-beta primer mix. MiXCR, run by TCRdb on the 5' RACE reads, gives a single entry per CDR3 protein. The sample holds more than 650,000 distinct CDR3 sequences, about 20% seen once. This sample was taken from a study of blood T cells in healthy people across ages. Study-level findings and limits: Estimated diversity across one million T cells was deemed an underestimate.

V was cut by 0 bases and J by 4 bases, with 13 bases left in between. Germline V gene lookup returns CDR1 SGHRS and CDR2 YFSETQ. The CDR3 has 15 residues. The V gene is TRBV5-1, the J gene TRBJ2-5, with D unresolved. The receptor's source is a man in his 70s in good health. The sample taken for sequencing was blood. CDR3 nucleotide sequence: TGCGCCAGCAGCTTGGATTATGCGACCCCAGAGACCCAGTACTTC. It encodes CASSLDYATPETQYF.